The sequence of this TCR beta chain was determined in a study of cytomegalovirus exposure and HLA in healthy donors. In the study overall: Unique TCR beta sequences numbering 120 million or so came from 150 million to 200 million T cells in an earlier analysis.

CDR3 length equals 13 residues. The germline V gene encodes CDR1 MNHNS and CDR2 SASEGT. V was trimmed by 7 bases and J by 8 bases, leaving 14 bases between them. Overall study results and limits: In vitro experiments confirmed that a few CMV-associated chains were specific for CMV antigens. Researchers left out some V segments, among them TRBV6-2 and TRBV6-3, as indistinguishable.

As for this clone: Its antigen is currently unknown.

Primers included in the PCR were 60 Vbeta and 13 Jbeta primers. Generated by immunoSEQ multiplex PCR, the TCRdb table keeps only in-frame clones and is missing some. The table records about 140,000 clones, roughly two thirds of them present only once. This TCR was recovered from a woman aged 40 to 50 in good health and CMV-seronegative. The V gene is TRBV6-1, the J gene TRBJ1-4; weak D call: TRBD1 (5 bases). The sample was PBMCs. This CDR3 reads CASTRGGDEKLFF. The CDR3 DNA is TGTGCCAGCACTAGGGGAGGGGACGAAAAACTGTTTTTT.